This T cell receptor (beta chain) is drawn from a study of blood T cell repertoires in COVID-19. TCRdb's copy holds only in-frame clones and misses some; the assay was immunoSEQ multiplex PCR. The sample has 57,000 or so clones; 75% to 90% are singletons. The CDR3 extends over 15 amino acids. Germline V CDR1 and CDR2: SGHKS, YYEKEE (reference sequence). The V and J ends lost 3 bases and 3 bases, in that order; junction bases with no gene match: 3. The TCR was taken from a human donor in a cohort sampled during active COVID-19. J is TRBJ1-5 and V is TRBV5-5; the match to TRBD1 covers 10 bases. The sequenced material came from peripheral blood. The DNA of the CDR3 is TGTGCCAGCAGCTCTGGGACAGGGGTCAATCAGCCCCAGCATTTT. Translated, it gives CASSSGTGVNQPQHF.